This T cell receptor (beta chain) was observed in a study of CD8 T cells in Susac syndrome. The CDR3 consists of 12 residues. With V trimmed by 6 bases and J by 4 bases, 2 bases remained unmatched. The germline CDR1 and CDR2 sequences are MNHEY and SVGAGI. Reverse transcription used about 0.45 to 1 ug RNA and random hexamers. Across 54 Vbeta and 13 Jbeta, TCR beta CDR3 was amplified with immunoSEQ multiplex PCR. MiXCR was run by TCRdb on the immunoSEQ multiplex PCR reads, yielding one entry per CDR3 protein. The sample contains approximately 120,000 distinct CDR3 sequences, approximately 96% of which appear only once. TEMRA cells were FACS-enriched, while CD8+ and CD4+ T cells were negatively isolated.

The sequenced sample was CD4+ T cells from PBMCs. The sequence derives from a human donor in good health. This chain links TRBV6-5 with TRBJ1-2, with 7 bases that match TRBD1. The CDR3 spells CASRGTVYGYTF. CDR3 DNA: TGTGCCAGCAGGGGGACAGTCTATGGCTACACCTTC.